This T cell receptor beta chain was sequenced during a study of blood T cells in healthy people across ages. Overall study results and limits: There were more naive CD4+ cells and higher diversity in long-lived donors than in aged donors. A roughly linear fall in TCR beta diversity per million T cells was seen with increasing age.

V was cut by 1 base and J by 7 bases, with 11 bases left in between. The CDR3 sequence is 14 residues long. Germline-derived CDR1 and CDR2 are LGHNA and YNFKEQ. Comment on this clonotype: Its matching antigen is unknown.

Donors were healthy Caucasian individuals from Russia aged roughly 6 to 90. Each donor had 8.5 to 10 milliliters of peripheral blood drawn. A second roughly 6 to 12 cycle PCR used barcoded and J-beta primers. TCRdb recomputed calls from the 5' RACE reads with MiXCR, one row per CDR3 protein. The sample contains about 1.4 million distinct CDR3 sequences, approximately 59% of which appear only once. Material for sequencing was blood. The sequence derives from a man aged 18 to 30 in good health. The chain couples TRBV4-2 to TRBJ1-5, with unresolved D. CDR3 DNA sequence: TGTGCCAGCAGCCAAGGACGTCTGGGACAGCCCCAGCATTTT. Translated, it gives CASSQGRLGQPQHF.